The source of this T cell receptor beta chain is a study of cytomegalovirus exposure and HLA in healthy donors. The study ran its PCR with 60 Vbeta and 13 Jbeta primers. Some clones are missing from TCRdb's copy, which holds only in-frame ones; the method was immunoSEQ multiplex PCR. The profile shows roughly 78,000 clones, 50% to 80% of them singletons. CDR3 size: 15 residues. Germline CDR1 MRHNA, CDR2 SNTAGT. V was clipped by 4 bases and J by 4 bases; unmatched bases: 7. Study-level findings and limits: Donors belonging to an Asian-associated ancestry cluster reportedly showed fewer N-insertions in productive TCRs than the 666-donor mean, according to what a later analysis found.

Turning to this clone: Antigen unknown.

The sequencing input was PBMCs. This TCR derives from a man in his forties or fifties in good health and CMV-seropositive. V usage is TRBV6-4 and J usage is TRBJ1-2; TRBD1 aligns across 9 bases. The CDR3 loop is CASSATGGSGYGYTF. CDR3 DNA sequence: TGTGCCAGCAGTGCAACAGGGGGCAGTGGCTATGGCTACACCTTC.